The 13 T cell receptor beta chains reported below all come from one sample, sequenced in a study of cytomegalovirus exposure and HLA in healthy donors. Vbeta (60) and Jbeta (13) primers were used in the PCR. The assay was immunoSEQ multiplex PCR, and TCRdb's table has in-frame clones only and misses some. The sample lists about 210,000 clones, about 75% occurring once. The sequenced sample consisted of PBMCs. These receptors all stem from a male donor in good health and CMV-seronegative.

V usage is TRBV19 and J usage is TRBJ2-7, with 7 bases fitting TRBD1. The CDR3 spans 17 residues. With 0 bases clipped from V and 5 bases from J, the junction kept 13 bases outside the gene matches. Germline V gives CDR1 LNHDA, CDR2 SQIVND (reference sequence). CDR3 protein: CASSIDGGTTGWDEQYF. The CDR3 nucleotides read TGTGCCAGTAGTATAGATGGTGGTACGACAGGGTGGGACGAGCAGTACTTC.

The chain uses TRBV5-6 and TRBJ2-5; no reliable D call. This CDR3 spans 13 amino acids. The V and J ends lost 0 bases and 4 bases respectively, with 7 bases between them. In germline, CDR1 is SGHDT, CDR2 YYEEEE. The CDR3 region has the DNA TGTGCCAGCAGCTTGGAACAGAGAGAGACCCAGTACTTC. Its protein product is CASSLEQRETQYF.

V is TRBV13 and J is TRBJ2-5; maybe TRBD1 (6 bases). Trimming took 4 bases from V and 5 from J, leaving 17 bases between them. The CDR3 length is 15 residues. Germline V gene data show CDR1 as PRHDT and CDR2 as FYEKMQ (reference sequence). The DNA of the CDR3 is TGTGCCAGCAGCTCACGGACAGCCCAAGGGGAGACCCAGTACTTC. Protein: CASSSRTAQGETQYF.

The chain uses TRBV18 and TRBJ2-5; maybe TRBD1 (6 bases). CDR1 is KGHSH, CDR2 LQKENI, per germline. V lost 4 bases, J lost 4 bases, and 10 bases lay in between. The CDR3 has 13 amino acids. This CDR3 is CASSQGQLETQYF. The CDR3, as DNA: TGTGCCAGCTCACAAGGACAGTTAGAGACCCAGTACTTC.

The CDR3 region is CASSPDSHEKLFF. The CDR3 DNA reads as TGTGCCAGCAGTCCTGACAGCCATGAAAAACTGTTTTTT. This rearrangement joins TRBV6-6 to TRBJ1-4; possible D gene TRBD1, 5 bases. Germline CDR1 reads MNHNY; CDR2 reads SVGAGI (reference sequence). V was cut by 5 bases and J by 6 bases, with 10 bases left in between. This CDR3 spans 13 amino acids.

This clone was seen a single time. The chain employs TRBV5-6 and TRBJ2-1; unclear D gene. Looked up from germline, CDR1 is SGHDT and CDR2 is YYEEEE. CDR3 size: 14 residues. V was clipped by 1 base and J by 6 bases, with 11 bases between them. The CDR3 loop is CASSLLPGSNEQFF. The CDR3 coding sequence is TGTGCCAGCAGCTTGTTGCCAGGCTCCAATGAGCAGTTCTTC.

V usage is TRBV5-1 and J usage is TRBJ1-5; D is unclear. The length of the CDR3 is 13 residues. Trimming removed 4 bases from V and 7 bases from J, with 12 bases in between. CDR1 is SGHRS, CDR2 YFSETQ, per germline. In DNA form, the CDR3 reads TGCGCCAGCAGCGCGGGATCGTTACAGCCCCAGCATTTT. Translating gives CASSAGSLQPQHF.

The chain links TRBV5-1 to TRBJ1-2; D might be TRBD1 (5 bases). Per germline, CDR1 SGHRS and CDR2 YFSETQ. Between the trimmed V and J ends, which lost 3 bases and 8 bases, there was a span of 20 bases. CDR3 length: 15 residues. CDR3 residues: CASSSAGGRGKGYTF. The CDR3 DNA reads as TGCGCCAGCAGCTCCGCGGGGGGTCGCGGTAAAGGCTACACCTTC.

The chain recombines TRBV2 with TRBJ1-4; TRBD1 aligns across 7 bases. Germline CDR1 reads SNHLY; CDR2 reads FYNNEI. The CDR3 totals 16 residues. V lost 4 bases, J lost 0 bases, and 5 bases stayed unmatched. CDR3 loop: CASSGGQRATNEKLFF. The CDR3 DNA sequence: TGTGCCAGCAGTGGGGGACAGAGAGCAACTAATGAAAAACTGTTTTTT.

This chain uses TRBV5-1 with TRBJ1-1; 7 bases align to TRBD1. This CDR3 is built from 15 residues. The junction had 5 bases not matched to a gene; V was cut back by 0 bases and J by 3 bases. Germline V gene sequence: CDR1 SGHRS, CDR2 YFSETQ. CDR3 DNA: TGCGCCAGCAGCTTGGAGACAGGGCTGTACACTGAAGCTTTCTTT. Translated: CASSLETGLYTEAFF.

CDR3 protein: CASSIGFESKYF. CDR3 in DNA: TGTGCCAGTAGTATAGGGTTCGAGTCGAAGTATTTT. The J gene is TRBJ2-3, the V gene TRBV19; D is unresolved. The CDR3 length is 12 residues. The germline CDR1 and CDR2 sequences are LNHDA and SQIVND (reference sequence). V dropped 1 base and J dropped 13 bases, with 12 bases sitting between them.

The V call is TRBV27, the J call TRBJ1-5; D perhaps matches TRBD1 (6 bases). Trimming shortened V by 5 bases and J by 0 bases, and 14 bases separated the two germline ends. The CDR3 contains 16 residues. Looked up from germline, CDR1 is MNHEY and CDR2 is SMNVEV (reference sequence). The CDR3 loop is CASSPQGLYSNQPQHF. The CDR3 bases are TGTGCCAGCAGTCCACAGGGCCTATATAGCAATCAGCCCCAGCATTTT.

In the case of this clone: Within the sample, other DNA sequences also encode this same CDR3. The rearrangement links TRBV7-2 to TRBJ1-1; no definite D call. The germline V gene has CDR1 SGHTA and CDR2 FQGNSA. V lost 0 bases to trimming and J lost 0 bases, with 5 bases between them. This CDR3 contains 14 residues. The CDR3 protein is CASSLAGVNTEAFF. CDR3 DNA sequence: TGTGCCAGCAGCTTAGCGGGCGTGAACACTGAAGCTTTCTTT.